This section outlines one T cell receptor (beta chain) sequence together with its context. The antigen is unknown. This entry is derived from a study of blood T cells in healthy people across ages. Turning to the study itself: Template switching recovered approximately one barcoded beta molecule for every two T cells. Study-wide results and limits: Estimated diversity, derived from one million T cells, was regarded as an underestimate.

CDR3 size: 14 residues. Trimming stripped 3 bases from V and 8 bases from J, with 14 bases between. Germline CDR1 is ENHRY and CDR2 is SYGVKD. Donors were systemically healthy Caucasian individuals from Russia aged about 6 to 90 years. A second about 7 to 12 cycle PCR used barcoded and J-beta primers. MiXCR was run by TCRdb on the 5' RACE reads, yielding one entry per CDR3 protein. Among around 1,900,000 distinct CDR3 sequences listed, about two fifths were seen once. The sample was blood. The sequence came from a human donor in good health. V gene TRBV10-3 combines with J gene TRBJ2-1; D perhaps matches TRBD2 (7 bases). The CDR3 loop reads CAISDEGGRHEQFF. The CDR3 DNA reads TGTGCCATCAGTGACGAGGGGGGGCGTCATGAGCAGTTCTTC.